The 14 T cell receptor beta chains reported below all come from one sample, sequenced in a study of identical twins. TCRdb re-derived calls from the 5' RACE reads in MiXCR, one entry per CDR3 protein. Among approximately 230,000 distinct CDR3 sequences, approximately 7.1% were seen once, and the ten largest hold more than 14%. These data also formed part of another study, on T cells expressing NK-cell markers.

Sequencing was performed on CD8+ T cells sorted from blood. The receptors shown here come from a young woman in good health.

This clonotype was seen more than once but under ten times. The chain joins TRBV30 to TRBJ2-7; perhaps TRBD1 as D (6 bases). Germline V gene data show CDR1 as GTSNPN and CDR2 as SVGIG (reference sequence). CDR3 size: 14 residues. The V end was cut by 0 bases, the J end by 3 bases, with 12 bases between. CDR3 loop: CAWSVPGVDYEQYF. The DNA for the CDR3 is TGTGCCTGGAGTGTACCAGGGGTAGACTACGAGCAGTACTTC.

V and J are TRBV7-2 and TRBJ2-3; D is perhaps TRBD2 (5 bases). Trimming cost V 1 base and J 9 bases, with 11 bases left between them. CDR1 is SGHTA, CDR2 FQGNSA, per germline. The CDR3 is 13 amino acids. CDR3 in amino acids: CASSLDLAGTQYF. CDR3 DNA: TGTGCCAGCAGCTTAGACCTAGCTGGCACGCAGTATTTT.

This clonotype turned up a few times. The chain employs TRBV27 and TRBJ1-5; no firm D call. The V end was cut by 8 bases, the J end by 3 bases, with 14 bases between. The germline V gene encodes CDR1 MNHEY and CDR2 SMNVEV (reference sequence). This CDR3 has 14 amino acids. The CDR3 DNA reads TGTGCCAGCCACCGTAGCGGCGCCAATCAGCCCCAGCATTTT. This gives the protein CASHRSGANQPQHF.

This clonotype was counted once. Since a much larger clone is just one base distant, this may be a read error. V usage is TRBV7-9 and J usage is TRBJ1-2, with a weak D call TRBD1 (6 bases). CDR1 is SEHNR, CDR2 FQNEAQ, per germline (reference sequence). The CDR3 has 11 residues. The DNA for the CDR3 is TGTGTCAGCAGGGGTGACTATGGCTACACCTTC. This gives the protein CVSRGDYGYTF.

This clonotype has at least ten counts. The V gene is TRBV6-4, the J gene TRBJ2-1, with a possible D match to TRBD2 (6 bases). Germline CDR1 MRHNA, CDR2 SNTAGT. V lost 0 bases to trimming and J lost 6 bases, with 12 bases between them. The length of the CDR3 is 15 residues. CDR3 loop: CASSDSRLGVNEQFF. The CDR3 DNA reads as TGTGCCAGCAGTGACTCGAGACTAGGGGTCAATGAGCAGTTCTTC.

This chain uses TRBV7-6 with TRBJ1-1; D unresolved. V was clipped by 2 bases and J by 5 bases, with 6 bases between them. The CDR3 is 12 amino acids. Germline loops: CDR1 SGHVS, CDR2 FNYEAQ. The CDR3 DNA reads TGTGCCAGCAGCTTATCGGGGACTGAAGCTTTCTTT. It codes for CASSLSGTEAFF.

This chain joins TRBV27 and TRBJ1-6; the D gene is possibly TRBD1 (5 bases). The V gene's germline CDR1 is MNHEY and CDR2 SMNVEV (reference sequence). V lost 8 bases to trimming and J lost 4 bases, with 15 bases between them. The CDR3 is made up of 15 amino acids. The CDR3 nucleotides read TGTGCCAGCTGGGAGTCGGGACCTTATAATTCACCCCTCCACTTT. Amino acid sequence: CASWESGPYNSPLHF.

The genes are TRBV12-3 or TRBV12-4 and TRBJ2-3; TRBD2 aligns across 8 bases. The CDR3 is made up of 13 amino acids. V trimming: 9 bases; J trimming: 6 bases; junction bases outside the gene matches: 8. In DNA form, the CDR3 reads TGTGCCAGTTTAGCGGGATGGGCGGATACGCAGTATTTT. Residues: CASLAGWADTQYF.

There are a few counts of this clonotype. The genes are TRBV30 and TRBJ1-2, with D unclear. Between the trimmed V and J ends, which lost 2 bases and 6 bases, there was a span of 13 bases. Germline V gene lookup returns CDR1 GTSNPN and CDR2 SVGIG (reference sequence). This CDR3 has 13 amino acids. In nucleotides, the CDR3 is TGTGCCTGGAGTTCCTCGCCGGTTCATGGCTACACCTTC. It encodes CAWSSSPVHGYTF.

This clonotype has just a few counts. V is TRBV2 and J is TRBJ2-7; 7 positions agree with TRBD2. The ends lost 3 bases at V and 3 bases at J; junction bases unmatched: 2. This CDR3 region has 13 residues. Per germline, CDR1 SNHLY and CDR2 FYNNEI. This chain's CDR3 is CASSERTSYEQYF. The CDR3 DNA reads TGTGCCAGCAGTGAGAGGACTAGCTACGAGCAGTACTTC.

About this clonotype itself: The junction departs from germline at one end; a sequencing error may be responsible. The chain recombines TRBV9 with TRBJ2-7; D is undetermined. The CDR3 runs to 14 residues. Germline CDR1 and CDR2: SGDLS and YYNGEE. The CDR3 bases are TGTGACAGCAGCGTAGACGGTAGTGACTACGAGCAGTACTTC. This encodes CDSSVDGSDYEQYF.

There are a few counts of this clonotype. The J gene is TRBJ1-4, the V gene TRBV13; D uncertain. From germline, CDR1 is PRHDT and CDR2 FYEKMQ (reference sequence). The CDR3 consists of 15 residues. V was trimmed by 1 base and J by 8 bases, leaving 14 bases between them. The CDR3 loop reads CASSLAEESGEKLFF. The CDR3 DNA reads TGTGCCAGCAGCTTAGCGGAGGAGAGTGGAGAAAAACTGTTTTTT.

This clonotype was counted a few times. The genes are TRBV5-1 and TRBJ2-5, with 9 bases aligning to TRBD1. V was pared by 4 bases and J by 5 bases, with 18 bases of the junction left unmatched. CDR1 is SGHRS, CDR2 YFSETQ, per germline. The CDR3 length is 18 residues. In DNA, the CDR3 is TGCGCCAGCAGCCCCCTGGGCCTCCCCGACAGGGGGGACGAGACCCAGTACTTC. Its translation is CASSPLGLPDRGDETQYF.

This clonotype was observed a handful of times. This chain connects TRBV29-1 to TRBJ2-1; D is perhaps TRBD2 (5 bases). V lost 8 bases, J lost 0 bases, and 14 bases lay in between. CDR3 length: 14 residues. The germline gives CDR1 SQVTM, CDR2 ANQGSEA. CDR3: CSTGVATSYNEQFF. CDR3 sequence (DNA): TGCAGCACCGGGGTCGCTACCTCCTACAATGAGCAGTTCTTC.